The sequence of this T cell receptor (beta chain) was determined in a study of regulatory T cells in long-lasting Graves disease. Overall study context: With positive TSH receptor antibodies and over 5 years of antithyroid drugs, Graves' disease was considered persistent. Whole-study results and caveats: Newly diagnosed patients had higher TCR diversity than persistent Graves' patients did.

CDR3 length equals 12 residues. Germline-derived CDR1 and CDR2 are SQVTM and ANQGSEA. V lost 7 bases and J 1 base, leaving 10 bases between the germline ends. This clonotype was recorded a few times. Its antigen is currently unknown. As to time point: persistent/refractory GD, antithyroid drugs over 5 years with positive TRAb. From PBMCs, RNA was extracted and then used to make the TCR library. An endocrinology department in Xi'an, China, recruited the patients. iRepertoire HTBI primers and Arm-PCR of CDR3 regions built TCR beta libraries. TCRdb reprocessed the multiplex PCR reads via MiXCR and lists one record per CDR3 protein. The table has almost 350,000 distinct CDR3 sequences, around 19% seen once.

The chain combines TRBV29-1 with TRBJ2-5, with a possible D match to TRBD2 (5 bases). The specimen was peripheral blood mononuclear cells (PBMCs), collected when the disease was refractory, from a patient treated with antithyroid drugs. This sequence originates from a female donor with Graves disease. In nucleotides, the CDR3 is TGCAGCGGAGGGATATTCCAAGAGACCCAGTACTTC. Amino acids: CSGGIFQETQYF.